This entry is about one T cell receptor (beta chain). Its cognate antigen has yet to be identified. No base qualities exist here, and no much larger clone lies one base off it. The cohort consisted of fewer than 700 healthy bone marrow donors. All cohort members were sampled while nominally healthy, although unrecorded immune exposures were likely present. The donor was CMV seropositive and was included in the group of about 290 seropositive cohort members. Every donor gave a peripheral blood sample, and the peripheral blood mononuclear cells from that sample were used for TCR beta sequencing. The Qiagen DNeasy Blood Extraction Kit was used to extract genomic DNA from the blood cell samples. This specimen belongs to a study of cytomegalovirus exposure and HLA in healthy donors (dated by TCRdb to the late 2010s). Turning to the overall study: An earlier analysis of fewer than 750 of the donors reported about 300 Gb of sequence data and 117 million unique TCR beta sequences obtained from some 200 million T cells. Both class I and class II loci were covered by HLA typing, at four-digit resolution. A separate validation cohort of approximately 120 different subjects was used in addition to the approximately 610-subject first cohort. Among approximately 370 genotyped donors of the cohort, an average of approximately 240,000 unique TCR beta nucleotide sequences was sequenced per donor, of which about 20% were non-productive. Typing coverage varied by locus: roughly 620-640 donors for A, B, C, DRB1 and DQB1; under 550 for DQA1; more than 600 for DPA1; around 490 for DPB1. All discovery cohort repertoires had been generated on a single sequencing platform. Of the roughly 410 genotyped donors, 75% to 85% were placed in the genetic ancestry cluster associated with self-reported Caucasian donors. The study was designed to test whether signatures of past pathogen exposure could be identified by cataloging public T cell receptors. To predict cytomegalovirus infection status, the study combined high-throughput TCR immunosequencing, statistical association of individual TCRs with disease status, and machine learning. A later analysis re-analyzed previously published TCR beta repertoires from approximately 670 donors and added high-resolution HLA genotyping to study TCR occurrence patterns. In a later genetic analysis, genome-wide SNP genotypes for 398 of the 666 donors were used, and that subset was treated as a discovery cohort. The study profiled the T cell repertoires of some 610 subjects by immunosequencing and related them to cytomegalovirus serostatus. An early release that covered fewer than 750 HLA-typed donors contained about 300 gigabases of sequencing data and 75 million to 100 million unique TCR sequences. In the later analysis, no new phenotypic data were used to find candidate immune exposures; instead, reliance was placed on TCR beta sequences and their occurrence across donors. Because of strong linkage in the cohort, roughly five DR-DQ haplotypes were treated as single units for association and clustering. Donor age, sex, ethnicity and CMV serostatus were collected together with the repertoire data. An earlier analysis of 450 to 750 of the donors used high-throughput TCR beta sequencing to judge whether each TCR beta V gene segment behaved as functional or pseudogenic. Overall results and qualifications from the work: HLA typing was unavailable for some donors at each locus, so association tests used only the typed subset. In a later analysis, HLA-associated TCR beta chains were found to be more clonally expanded and to have lower generation probabilities than equally common non-associated chains. Presence/absence analyses assumed roughly uniform sequencing depth across donors, an assumption that may not hold. A later genetic analysis associated a missense DCLRE1C variant with V-gene and J-gene trimming of TCR beta chains, and an independent cohort replicated the association. The 87-base-pair reads could not distinguish some IMGT-functional V segments, including TRBV6-2 and TRBV6-3, so those segments were excluded. The classifier was reported to diagnose cytomegalovirus status with high specificity and sensitivity in both the original cohort and the validation cohort. A later analysis found that most CMV-associated TCR beta chains appeared HLA-restricted, with HLA associations seemingly driven largely by CMV exposure. According to the authors, the approach could potentially be generalized to other disease states and immunological phenotypes. According to a later analysis, parvovirus B19, influenza, CMV and Epstein-Barr virus appeared linked to several top co-occurrence clusters. While some public TCRs were present in many individuals, most TCR sequences turned up only very rarely across donors. The study listed 150 to 200 TCR beta chains as associated with cytomegalovirus. A group of highly shared sequence variants was considered likely to be a technical artifact of the sequencing pipeline. In a later analysis, TCR association rates were found to vary across HLA loci, with the most associated TCRs seen for DRB1 alleles and the fewest for HLA-C alleles. The earlier analysis of about 600 of the donors excluded 15 to 20 rarely observed V segments, including chromosome 9 orphons, because counts were too low. CMV serostatus was the only immune exposure information available for the cohort. Linkage disequilibrium might explain the correlated functional status among segregating V segments, but an unknown experimental factor could not be ruled out. In vitro tests confirmed that three of the cytomegalovirus-associated TCR beta chains recognize cytomegalovirus antigens. At a false discovery rate of 0.05, a later analysis linked around 15,000 TCR beta sequences to specific HLA alleles. Only TCR beta chains were sequenced in this cohort, and the absence of alpha or paired-chain data limited detectable features. A later genetic analysis reported fewer N-insertions in productive TCRs among donors in an Asian-associated ancestry cluster than the roughly 620-donor mean. When HLA alleles, especially DR and DQ, strongly co-occurred, attributing TCR associations to individual alleles was difficult. Broadly in line with IMGT annotations, most TCR beta V segments showed up in productive rearrangements about 87% or about 30% of the time in an earlier analysis of 450 to 750 of the donors. A further reported finding was that TCR beta sequences accurately predicted the HLA-A and HLA-B alleles for most subjects in the first cohort.

Libraries were built with the immunoSEQ multiplex PCR assay. For the multiplex PCR, a mixture combining 60 forward primers for TCR Vbeta segments and 13 reverse primers for TCR Jbeta segments was used. Amplification of the CDR3 region of rearranged TCR beta genes was performed with a multiplex PCR assay on genomic DNA. The amplified TCR beta libraries were sequenced on the Illumina HiSeq System as 87-base-pair reads. On the study's bioinformatics: Across the 600 to 700 repertoires, a later analysis counted approximately 83 million unique TCR beta chains, around 11 million of which were shared by at least two donors. Raw reads were error-corrected and collapsed into unique sequences with a nearest-neighbor algorithm that merged closely related sequences to remove PCR and sequencing errors. V, D and J gene segments were assigned by aligning CDR3 sequences to IMGT reference sequences. For a sequence to be retained, a match of at least six nucleotides to both a V gene segment and a J gene segment was required. A rearrangement was called productive if the CDR3 had no stop codons and remained in frame with V and J, and every other rearrangement was called non-productive. CDR3 was defined by IMGT convention, running from the second conserved V-encoded cysteine to the conserved J-encoded phenylalanine. Sequences without an unambiguous match to a single V gene segment were excluded from the earlier analysis of almost 600 of the donors. In an earlier analysis of several hundred of the donors, a V segment was called functional when productive rearrangements were above 56.7%, and segregating when the standard deviation between donors exceeded 5%. A statistical classification framework was built for diagnosing cytomegalovirus status from the catalog of TCR beta chain sequences. In a later analysis, V and J genes were assigned by comparing TCR nucleotide sequences against IMGT/GENE-DB human TR gene sequences. A later analysis assigned CDR3 sequences and most-parsimonious VDJ recombination scenarios with the TCRdist pipeline. A later analysis defined each TCR beta chain by its CDR3 amino acid sequence plus V-gene family, and excluded reads lacking a unique V-gene family. To address suspected cross-contamination and a sequencing artifact, a later analysis removed some 620 highly shared, low-generation-probability nucleotide sequences. A later analysis calculated a clonal expansion index for each public chain from normalized within-repertoire ranks of inferred template counts. In a later analysis, generation probabilities were computed using a VDJ recombination model fitted to out-of-frame rearrangements, and the results were checked against IGoR. Hypergeometric tests were used in a later analysis to score TCR-TCR, TCR-HLA and TCR-CMV co-occurrence, with a repertoire-size bias correction applied to the TCR pairs. In a later analysis, false discovery rates were estimated by permuting HLA or CMV assignments 20 times. In a later analysis, co-occurring TCRs were grouped with DBSCAN, and TCRdist sequence similarity was added when clustering was performed within HLA-allele-positive subsets. Repertoires with fewer than 30,000 or more than 120,000 public chains, plus five repertoires with anomalous nucleotide sharing, were excluded from co-occurrence clustering. Drawn from immuneACCESS, this table holds only the in-frame rearrangements with V and J called that TCRdb kept. Clones are partly lost; checked studies trace under half to an unresolved V gene and leave the rest unexplained. That table supplies the V and J calls and clone size; D and trimming were determined from the DNA. The sample has around 250,000 clones on record, about 80% of them singletons. The ten largest make up around 8.6% of the sample.

From the cysteine up to the phenylalanine, the CDR3 has a length of 14 residues. Just CDR3 DNA is preserved here, 42 bases in frame from base 1. The germline V gene encodes CDR1 LNHNV and CDR2 YYDKDF (reference sequence). V loses 0 bases of germline sequence and J loses 5 bases, and the interval between the two ends is 10 bases. The specimen sequenced was PBMCs. The sequence is built from TRBV15 and TRBJ1-1, and TRBD1 may be the D gene, going by 5 matching bases. The TCR originated in a woman aged 60-75 years in good health and CMV-seropositive. In nucleotide form, the sequence is TGTGCCACCAGCAGAGATCAGGGAGGGACTGAAGCTTTCTTT. Translation gives CATSRDQGGTEAFF. Outside the CDR3, residues come from the reference TRBV15 and TRBJ1-1 proteins, so the full variable domain is: DAMVIQNPRYQVTQFGKPVTLSCSQTLNHNVMYWYQQKSSQAPKLLFHYYDKDFNNEADTPDNFQSRRPNTSFCFLDIRSPGLGDTAMYLCATSRDQGGTEAFFGQGTRLTVV.